The present TCR beta chain was sequenced within a study of OX40 agonist ivuxolimab in advanced cancers. Across the whole study: Patients received intravenous ivuxolimab every 2 weeks at 0.01 to 10 mg/kg. Antecedent anti-PD-1, anti-PD-L1 or anti-CTLA-4 therapy was permissible, with around 41% having received some.

Broader study findings: Expanded peripheral T cell antigen specificity was not determined. At 0.1 to 3.0 mg/kg and by week 6, CD4+ and CD8+ T cells in the blood had expanded clonally.

This CDR3 comprises 14 residues. Trimming removed 8 bases from V and 6 bases from J, with 20 bases in between. Germline CDR1 MNHEY, CDR2 SMNVEV (reference sequence). The method was immunoSEQ multiplex PCR; TCRdb's version includes in-frame clones alone and lacks a portion of them. The sample holds some 71,000 clones, about nine tenths seen once. Notes on this clone: Its target is not known.

This sequence originates from an adult with an advanced solid tumor such as melanoma, head and neck, liver or kidney cancer. This rearrangement joins TRBV27 to TRBJ2-7, with D possibly matching TRBD2 (8 bases). The sequenced sample was CD4+ or CD8+ T cells sorted from blood, obtained in a trial of the OX40 agonist ivuxolimab. CDR3 in DNA: TGTGCCAGCCAGGGGGTAGCGGGACTCACCGAGCAGTACTTC. Translating gives CASQGVAGLTEQYF.